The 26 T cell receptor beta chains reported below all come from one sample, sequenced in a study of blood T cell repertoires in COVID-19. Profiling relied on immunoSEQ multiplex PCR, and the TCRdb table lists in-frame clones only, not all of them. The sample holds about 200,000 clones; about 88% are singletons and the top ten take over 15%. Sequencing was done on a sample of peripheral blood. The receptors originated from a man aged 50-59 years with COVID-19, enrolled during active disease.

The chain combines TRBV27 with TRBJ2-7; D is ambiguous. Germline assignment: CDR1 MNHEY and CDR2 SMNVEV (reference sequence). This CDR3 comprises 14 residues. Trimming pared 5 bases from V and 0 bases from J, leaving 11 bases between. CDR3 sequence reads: CASSPLSGSYEQYF. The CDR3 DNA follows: TGTGCCAGCAGTCCCCTATCGGGCTCCTACGAGCAGTACTTC.

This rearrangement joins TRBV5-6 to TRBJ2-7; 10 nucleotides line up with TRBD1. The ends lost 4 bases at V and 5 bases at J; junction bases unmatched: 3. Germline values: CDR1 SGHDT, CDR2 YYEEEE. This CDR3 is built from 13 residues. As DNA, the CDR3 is TGTGCCAGCAGCGGGGACAGGGGTGACGAGCAGTACTTC. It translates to CASSGDRGDEQYF. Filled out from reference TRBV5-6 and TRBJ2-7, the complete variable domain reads DAGVTQSPTHLIKTRGQQVTLRCSPKSGHDTVSWYQQALGQGPQFIFQYYEEEERQRGNFPDRFSGHQFPNYSSELNVNALLLGDSALYLCASSGDRGDEQYFGPGTRLTVT.

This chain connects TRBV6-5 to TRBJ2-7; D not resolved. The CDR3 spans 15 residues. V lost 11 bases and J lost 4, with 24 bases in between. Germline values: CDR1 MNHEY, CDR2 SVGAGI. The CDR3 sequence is CAASVLVHPQYEQYF. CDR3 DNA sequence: TGTGCCGCGTCGGTCCTAGTACACCCTCAGTACGAGCAGTACTTC.

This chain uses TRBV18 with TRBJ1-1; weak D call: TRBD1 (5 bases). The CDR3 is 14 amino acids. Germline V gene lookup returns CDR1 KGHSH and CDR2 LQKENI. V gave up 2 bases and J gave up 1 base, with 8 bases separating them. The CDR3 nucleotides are TGTGCCAGCTCACCAGCAGGGTCGAACACTGAAGCTTTCTTT. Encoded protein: CASSPAGSNTEAFF. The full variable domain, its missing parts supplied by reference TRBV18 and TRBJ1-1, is NAGVMQNPRHLVRRRGQEARLRCSPMKGHSHVYWYRQLPEEGLKFMVYLQKENIIDESGMPKERFSAEFPKEGPSILRIQQVVRGDSAAYFCASSPAGSNTEAFFGQGTRLTVV.

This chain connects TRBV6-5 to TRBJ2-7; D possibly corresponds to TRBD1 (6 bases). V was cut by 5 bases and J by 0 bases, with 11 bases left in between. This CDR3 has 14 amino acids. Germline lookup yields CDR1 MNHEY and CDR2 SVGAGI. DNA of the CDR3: TGTGCCAGCAGTCGGACAGTTAGCTCCTACGAGCAGTACTTC. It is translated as CASSRTVSSYEQYF.

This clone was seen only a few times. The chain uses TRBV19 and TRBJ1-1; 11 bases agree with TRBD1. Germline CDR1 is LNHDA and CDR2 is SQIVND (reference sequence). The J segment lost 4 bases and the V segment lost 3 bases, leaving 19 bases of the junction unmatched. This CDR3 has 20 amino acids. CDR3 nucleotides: TGTGCCAGTAGTATGGGAGCTGTAACATTGTGGGGACAGGGGGGCACTGAAGCTTTCTTT. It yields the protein CASSMGAVTLWGQGGTEAFF.

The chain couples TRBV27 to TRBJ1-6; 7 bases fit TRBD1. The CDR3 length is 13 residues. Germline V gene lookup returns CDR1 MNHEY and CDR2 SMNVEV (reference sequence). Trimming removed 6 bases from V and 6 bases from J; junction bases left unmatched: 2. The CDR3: CASSTGVNSPLHF. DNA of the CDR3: TGTGCCAGCAGCACAGGGGTTAATTCACCCCTCCACTTT.

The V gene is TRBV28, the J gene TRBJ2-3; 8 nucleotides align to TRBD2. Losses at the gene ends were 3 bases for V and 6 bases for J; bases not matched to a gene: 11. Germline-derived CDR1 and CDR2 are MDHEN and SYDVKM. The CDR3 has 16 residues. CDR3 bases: TGTGCCAGCAGTTTCCCGAGCGGGGGTCCCACGGATACGCAGTATTTT. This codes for CASSFPSGGPTDTQYF.

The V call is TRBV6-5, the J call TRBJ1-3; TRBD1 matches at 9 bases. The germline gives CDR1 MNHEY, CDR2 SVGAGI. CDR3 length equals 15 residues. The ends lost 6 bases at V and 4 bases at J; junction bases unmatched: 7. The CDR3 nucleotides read TGTGCCAGCAGGAAGGACAGGGGCCGAGGAAACACCATATATTTT. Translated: CASRKDRGRGNTIYF.

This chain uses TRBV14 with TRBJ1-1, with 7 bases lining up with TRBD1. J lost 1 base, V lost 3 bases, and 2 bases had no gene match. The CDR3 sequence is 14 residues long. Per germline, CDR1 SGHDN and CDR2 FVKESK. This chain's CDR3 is CASSQRGPNTEAFF. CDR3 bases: TGTGCCAGCAGCCAGAGGGGGCCGAACACTGAAGCTTTCTTT.

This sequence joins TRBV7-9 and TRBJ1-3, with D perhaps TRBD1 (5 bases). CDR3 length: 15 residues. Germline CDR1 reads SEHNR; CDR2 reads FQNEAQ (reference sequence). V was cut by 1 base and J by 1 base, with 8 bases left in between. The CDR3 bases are TGTGCCAGCAGCTTAGAAGGGGTATCTGGAAACACCATATATTTT. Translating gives CASSLEGVSGNTIYF.

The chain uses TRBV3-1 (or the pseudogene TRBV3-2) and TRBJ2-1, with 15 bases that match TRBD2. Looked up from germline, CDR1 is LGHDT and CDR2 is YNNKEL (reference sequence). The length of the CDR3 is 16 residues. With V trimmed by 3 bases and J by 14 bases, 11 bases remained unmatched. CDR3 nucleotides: TGTGCCAGCAGCCACCAGACGGCCGGGACTAGCGGGAGGAAGTTCTTC. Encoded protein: CASSHQTAGTSGRKFF.

The CDR3 sequence is CASSYPPGTGELFF. Written as DNA, the CDR3 is TGTGCCAGCAGTTACCCGCCGGGGACCGGGGAGCTGTTTTTT. The chain recombines TRBV6-5 with TRBJ2-2, with D maybe TRBD2 (5 bases). Trimming took 2 bases from V and 5 from J, leaving 9 bases between them. Germline V gene lookup returns CDR1 MNHEY and CDR2 SVGAGI. The CDR3 length is 14 residues.

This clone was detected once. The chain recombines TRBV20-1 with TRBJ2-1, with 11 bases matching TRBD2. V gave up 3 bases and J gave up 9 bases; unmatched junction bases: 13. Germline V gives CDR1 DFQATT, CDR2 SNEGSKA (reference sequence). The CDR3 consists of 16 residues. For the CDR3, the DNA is TGCAGTGCTAGTCTAGCGGGAGGCGCCTCAGACGGTGAGCAGTTCTTC. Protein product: CSASLAGGASDGEQFF.

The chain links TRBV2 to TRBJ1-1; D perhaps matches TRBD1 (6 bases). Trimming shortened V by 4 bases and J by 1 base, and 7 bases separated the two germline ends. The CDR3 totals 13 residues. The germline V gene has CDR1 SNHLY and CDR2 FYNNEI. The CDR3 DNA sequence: TGTGCCAGCAGTGCACAGGGGAACACTGAAGCTTTCTTT. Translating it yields CASSAQGNTEAFF.

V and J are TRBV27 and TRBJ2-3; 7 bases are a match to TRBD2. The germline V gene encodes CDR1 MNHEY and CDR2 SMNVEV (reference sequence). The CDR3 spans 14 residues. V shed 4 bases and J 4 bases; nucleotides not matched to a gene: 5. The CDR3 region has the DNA TGTGCCAGCAGTTACGGGAGGTACGCAGATACGCAGTATTTT. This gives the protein CASSYGRYADTQYF.

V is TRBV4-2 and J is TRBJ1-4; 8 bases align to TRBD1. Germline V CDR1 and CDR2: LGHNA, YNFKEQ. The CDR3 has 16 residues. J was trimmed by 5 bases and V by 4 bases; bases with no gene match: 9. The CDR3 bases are TGTGCCAGCAGCCGCATTATCGGACAGGGAAATGAAAAACTGTTTTTT. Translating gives CASSRIIGQGNEKLFF.

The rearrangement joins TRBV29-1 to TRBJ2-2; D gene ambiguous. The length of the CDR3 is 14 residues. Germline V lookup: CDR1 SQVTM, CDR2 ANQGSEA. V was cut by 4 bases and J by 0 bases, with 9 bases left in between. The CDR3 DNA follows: TGCAGCGTTGGGGCCAATTCGAACACCGGGGAGCTGTTTTTT. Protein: CSVGANSNTGELFF.

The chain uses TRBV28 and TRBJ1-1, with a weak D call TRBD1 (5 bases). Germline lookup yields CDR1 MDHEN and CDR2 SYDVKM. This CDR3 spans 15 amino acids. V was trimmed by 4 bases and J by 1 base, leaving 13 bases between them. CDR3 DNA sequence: TGTGCCAGCAGTTCCTCGGGGGAGGGGAACACTGAAGCTTTCTTT. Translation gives CASSSSGEGNTEAFF.

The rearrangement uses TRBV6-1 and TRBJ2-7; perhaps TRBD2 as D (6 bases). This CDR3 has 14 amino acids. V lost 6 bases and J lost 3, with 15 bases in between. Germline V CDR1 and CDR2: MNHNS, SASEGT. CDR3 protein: CASSSPGTFYEQYF. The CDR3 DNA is TGTGCCAGCAGCTCGCCCGGGACTTTCTACGAGCAGTACTTC.

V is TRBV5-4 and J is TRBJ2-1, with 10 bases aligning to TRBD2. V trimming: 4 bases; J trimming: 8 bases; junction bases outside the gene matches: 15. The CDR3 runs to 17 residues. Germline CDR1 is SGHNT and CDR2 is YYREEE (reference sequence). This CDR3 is CASSPSGRASGSDEQFF. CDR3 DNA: TGTGCCAGCAGCCCATCGGGGAGGGCTAGCGGGAGCGATGAGCAGTTCTTC.

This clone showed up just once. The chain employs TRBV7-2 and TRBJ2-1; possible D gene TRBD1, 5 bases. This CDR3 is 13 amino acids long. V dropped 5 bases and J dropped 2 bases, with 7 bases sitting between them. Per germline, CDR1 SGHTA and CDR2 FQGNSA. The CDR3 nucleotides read TGTGCCAGCAGCATGGACACCTACAATGAGCAGTTCTTC. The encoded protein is CASSMDTYNEQFF.

In nucleotides, the CDR3 is TGTGCCACCAGTGACAGGGTATCCTACGAGCAGTACTTC. Translating gives CATSDRVSYEQYF. The chain is built from TRBV24-1 and TRBJ2-7, with D possibly matching TRBD1 (5 bases). Germline lookup yields CDR1 KGHDR and CDR2 SFDVKD. The V and J ends lost 4 bases and 1 base respectively, with 7 bases between them. The CDR3 is 13 residues long.

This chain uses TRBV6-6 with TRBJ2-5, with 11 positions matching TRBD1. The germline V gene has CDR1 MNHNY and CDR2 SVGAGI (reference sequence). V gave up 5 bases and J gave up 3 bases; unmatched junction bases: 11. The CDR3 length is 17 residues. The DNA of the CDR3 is TGTGCCAGCAGTCGTACTGCGGGACAGGGGGTCAAAGAGACCCAGTACTTC. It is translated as CASSRTAGQGVKETQYF.

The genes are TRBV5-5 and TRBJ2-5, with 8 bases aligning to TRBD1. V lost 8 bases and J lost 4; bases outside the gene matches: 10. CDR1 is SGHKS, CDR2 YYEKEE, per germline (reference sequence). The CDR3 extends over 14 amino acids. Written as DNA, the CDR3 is TGTGCCAGTTTCCAGGCAGGGGGCGCAGAGACCCAGTACTTC. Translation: CASFQAGGAETQYF.

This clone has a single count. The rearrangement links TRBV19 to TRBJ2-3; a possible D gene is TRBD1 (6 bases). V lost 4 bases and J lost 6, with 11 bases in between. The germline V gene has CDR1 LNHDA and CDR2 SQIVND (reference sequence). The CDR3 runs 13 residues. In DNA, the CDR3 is TGTGCCAGTAGTAGCCAACAGGGTGATACGCAGTATTTT. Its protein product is CASSSQQGDTQYF.